Below are 25 T cell receptor beta chains sequenced from a single sample in a study of T cell therapy after organ transplantation. Sequenced by immunoSEQ multiplex PCR; TCRdb stores in-frame clones only, minus some. The sample records approximately 5,600 clones, about three quarters being singletons. Their antigen targets remain unknown. The time point was: 4-8 weeks after completion of therapy. The starting material was CD8+ T cells from blood, obtained after autologous CMV-specific T cell therapy. These receptors were taken from a human patient who had received a solid organ transplant and had CMV disease. Some T cells may have originated in the graft donor.

The rearrangement joins TRBV13 to TRBJ2-1, with D possibly being TRBD2 (6 bases). Germline V gene sequence: CDR1 PRHDT, CDR2 FYEKMQ (reference sequence). The CDR3 covers 15 residues. Trimming removed 2 bases from V and 4 bases from J, with 12 bases in between. Here the CDR3 DNA reads TGTGCCAGCAGCTTAAGGCGGACTATTTACAATGAGCAGTTCTTC. Its protein is CASSLRRTIYNEQFF.

The chain uses TRBV28 and TRBJ1-5; weak D call: TRBD1 (5 bases). Trimming stripped 2 bases from V and 5 bases from J, with 13 bases between. Germline assignment: CDR1 MDHEN and CDR2 SYDVKM. The CDR3 is 15 residues long. The CDR3 bases are TGTGCCAGCAGTTTACGGGTGGGGGTGGATCAGCCCCAGCATTTT. This translates into CASSLRVGVDQPQHF.

DNA for the CDR3: TGCAGCGACGCCGGGACAGGGGAGGAGGCCTACAATGAGCAGTTCTTC. Amino acids: CSDAGTGEEAYNEQFF. The chain employs TRBV29-1 and TRBJ2-1; 10 nucleotides match TRBD1. The V and J ends lost 7 bases and 2 bases, in that order; junction bases with no gene match: 11. This CDR3 spans 16 amino acids. Germline V gene data show CDR1 as SQVTM and CDR2 as ANQGSEA.

The chain carries TRBV6-6 and TRBJ1-3; D is unresolved. The V and J ends lost 0 bases and 2 bases respectively, with 8 bases between them. The CDR3 spans 15 residues. The germline V gene has CDR1 MNHNY and CDR2 SVGAGI (reference sequence). CDR3 sequence (DNA): TGTGCCAGCAGTTACTCCAACACGGCTGGAAACACCATATATTTT. This gives the protein CASSYSNTAGNTIYF.

CDR3 bases: TGTGCCAGCAGCTTTGGTACTAGCGGTGGAAATGAGCAGTACTTC. Amino acid sequence: CASSFGTSGGNEQYF. This rearrangement joins TRBV5-8 to TRBJ2-7; the match to TRBD2 covers 8 bases. Germline CDR1 SGHTS, CDR2 YDEGEE. The V and J ends lost 2 bases and 7 bases, in that order; junction bases with no gene match: 11. The CDR3 has 15 amino acids.

The chain recombines TRBV9 with TRBJ1-3; 11 nucleotides agree with TRBD1. The CDR3 runs 15 residues. Per the germline V gene, CDR1 is SGDLS and CDR2 is YYNGEE. Germline trimming cut 3 bases from V and 3 bases from J; bases unmatched to any gene: 2. DNA for the CDR3: TGTGCCAGCAGCGGGGACAGGGGGGGTGGAAACACCATATATTTT. Protein: CASSGDRGGGNTIYF.

The V and J genes are TRBV5-4 and TRBJ1-4; TRBD1 agrees at 11 bases. The CDR3 runs to 15 residues. Trimming at V came to 4 bases and at J to 7 bases, leaving 6 bases not matched to a gene. Germline loops: CDR1 SGHNT, CDR2 YYREEE (reference sequence). The DNA of the CDR3 is TGTGCCAGCAGCGGAGGACAGGGGGCGGGTGAAAAACTGTTTTTT. This gives the protein CASSGGQGAGEKLFF.

This clone was seen once. V gene TRBV4-3 combines with J gene TRBJ2-7, with TRBD2 matching over 13 bases. The CDR3 is made up of 17 amino acids. Germline V CDR1 and CDR2: LGHNA, YSLEER. V dropped 1 base and J dropped 3; count of bases not matched to a gene: 6. The CDR3 loop reads CASSQGEGLAGDYEQYF. DNA for the CDR3: TGCGCCAGCAGCCAAGGAGAAGGACTAGCGGGAGACTACGAGCAGTACTTC.

This clone was recorded only once. The chain recombines TRBV9 with TRBJ2-2, with TRBD2 matching 10 bases. CDR3 length: 16 amino acids. The J segment lost 5 bases and the V segment lost 0 bases, leaving 4 bases of the junction unmatched. CDR1 is SGDLS, CDR2 YYNGEE, per germline. In DNA form, the CDR3 reads TGTGCCAGCAGCGTAGCCCTAGCGGGAGTTACCGGGGAGCTGTTTTTT. Encoded protein: CASSVALAGVTGELFF.

With respect to this clone: Sequence at one end of the junction differs from germline and may be a read error. The V gene is TRBV7-2, the J gene TRBJ2-2; D gene uncertain. The germline CDR1 and CDR2 sequences are SGHTA and FQGNSA. CDR3 length: 13 amino acids. CDR3 coding DNA: TGCGCCAGCAGCCCTTCGGAGACCGGGGAGCTGTTTTTT. It specifies CASSPSETGELFF.

The chain carries TRBV9 and TRBJ2-1; 13 nucleotides align to TRBD2. The CDR3 has 16 residues. Trimming took 0 bases from V and 4 from J; bases not matched to a gene: 1. CDR1 is SGDLS and CDR2 is YYNGEE in the germline V gene. The DNA of the CDR3 is TGTGCCAGCAGCGTAGGGACTAGCGGGAGATACAATGAGCAGTTCTTC. Encoded protein: CASSVGTSGRYNEQFF.

This clone has just a few counts. This sequence joins TRBV6-5 and TRBJ2-2; D not resolved. CDR1 MNHEY and CDR2 SVGAGI come from the germline V gene. This CDR3 is built from 14 residues. Trimming left V 7 bases short and J 5 bases short, with 14 bases between. The CDR3 DNA reads TGTGCCAGCACTAGGGTCTTCGGAACCGGGGAGCTGTTTTTT. Translating it yields CASTRVFGTGELFF.

The V and J genes are TRBV7-6 and TRBJ2-5; possibly TRBD2 for D (6 bases). Trimming took off 7 bases at V and 5 bases at J, with 14 bases between the two ends. This CDR3 spans 13 amino acids. Germline loops: CDR1 SGHVS, CDR2 FNYEAQ. This CDR3 is CASIPSGFETQYF. The CDR3 nucleotides are TGTGCCAGCATCCCAAGCGGGTTCGAGACCCAGTACTTC.

The chain carries TRBV7-6 and TRBJ2-1; D might be TRBD1 or TRBD2, each matching 5 bases. This CDR3 region has 22 residues. V was clipped by 1 base and J by 7 bases, with 35 bases between them. Germline assignment: CDR1 SGHVS and CDR2 FNYEAQ. The CDR3, as DNA: TGTGCCAGCAGCTTAGAGGGGCCTGGGGGTGGACGACCTAAAGTAATACATAATGAGCAGTTCTTC. Amino acid sequence: CASSLEGPGGGRPKVIHNEQFF.

The chain joins TRBV19 to TRBJ2-1, with D perhaps given as TRBD1 or TRBD2 (5 bases each). This CDR3 has 15 residues. CDR1 LNHDA and CDR2 SQIVND come from the germline V gene (reference sequence). Trimming stripped 3 bases from V and 1 base from J, with 10 bases between. The CDR3 DNA reads TGTGCCAGTAGTATTTCTGGGGGTTCCTACAATGAGCAGTTCTTC. As protein: CASSISGGSYNEQFF.

The chain is built from TRBV5-1 and TRBJ2-3; a possible D gene is TRBD2 (6 bases). The CDR3 runs to 17 residues. Germline-derived CDR1 and CDR2 are SGHRS and YFSETQ. The V gene lost 1 base and the J gene lost 0 bases, with 15 bases spanning the gap. The CDR3 spells CASSLYGGVTSTDTQYF. CDR3 DNA sequence: TGCGCCAGCAGCTTGTATGGCGGGGTAACTAGCACAGATACGCAGTATTTT.

The J gene is TRBJ2-1, the V gene TRBV19; D may be TRBD1 (6 bases). CDR1 is LNHDA and CDR2 is SQIVND in the germline V gene (reference sequence). Trimming left V 3 bases short and J 5 bases short, with 11 bases between. This CDR3 comprises 14 residues. In DNA form, the CDR3 reads TGTGCCAGTAGTATGTTCAGGGGACACAATGAGCAGTTCTTC. Its protein is CASSMFRGHNEQFF.

This clone is classed as large. This chain connects TRBV4-3 to TRBJ2-3, with TRBD2 matching over 13 bases. The germline gives CDR1 LGHNA, CDR2 YSLEER. Trimming removed 4 bases from V and 5 bases from J; junction bases left unmatched: 12. The CDR3 length is 18 residues. The CDR3: CASSRGWTSGSELDTQYF. CDR3 bases: TGCGCCAGCAGCCGGGGCTGGACTAGCGGGAGTGAACTAGATACGCAGTATTTT.

J is TRBJ1-5 and V is TRBV6-1; D possibly corresponds to TRBD1 (6 bases). Per germline, CDR1 MNHNS and CDR2 SASEGT. V was clipped by 0 bases and J by 6 bases, with 12 bases between them. This CDR3 spans 15 amino acids. The CDR3 spells CASSEARRGFQPQHF. CDR3 bases: TGTGCCAGCAGTGAAGCGCGCAGGGGCTTTCAGCCCCAGCATTTT.

CDR3 residues: CASSEWGGGSEQYF. In DNA, the CDR3 is TGTGCCAGCAGTGAATGGGGGGGCGGGAGCGAGCAGTACTTC. The chain is built from TRBV6-1 and TRBJ2-7; the D gene is possibly TRBD2 (7 bases). This CDR3 is built from 14 residues. CDR1 and CDR2 from the germline V gene are MNHNS and SASEGT. The V end was cut by 2 bases, the J end by 6 bases, with 14 bases between.

The chain recombines TRBV29-1 with TRBJ1-2, with a possible D match to TRBD1 (5 bases). Germline-derived CDR1 and CDR2 are SQVTM and ANQGSEA. V was shortened by 2 bases and J by 2 bases, with 9 bases between the two germline ends. This CDR3 comprises 13 residues. In DNA, the CDR3 is TGCAGCGTTGAATGGGACGTAAACTATGGCTACACCTTC. Translation: CSVEWDVNYGYTF.

The V call is TRBV19, the J call TRBJ1-3; no clear D gene. The CDR3 sequence is 14 residues long. Trimming removed 4 bases at V and 3 bases at J, with 10 bases between. The germline V gene has CDR1 LNHDA and CDR2 SQIVND (reference sequence). CDR3 DNA: TGTGCCAGTAGTACAGCAGGTTTTGGAAACACCATATATTTT. Encoded protein: CASSTAGFGNTIYF.

The rearrangement links TRBV11-2 to TRBJ1-2; no definite D call. Trimming removed 3 bases from V and 0 bases from J, with 8 bases in between. The germline CDR1 and CDR2 sequences are SGHAT and FQNNGV. The CDR3 runs to 14 residues. CDR3: CASSLSGANYGYTF. The DNA of the CDR3 is TGTGCCAGCAGCTTGTCCGGGGCTAACTATGGCTACACCTTC.

The chain recombines TRBV4-1 with TRBJ2-7; no definite D call. Germline CDR1 MGHRA, CDR2 YSYEKL. Trimming took 0 bases from V and 3 from J, leaving 15 bases between them. The CDR3 is 16 amino acids. The CDR3 DNA is TGCGCCAGCAGCCAAGAGGCGGTCGTCGGGTTCTACGAGCAGTACTTC. Translation: CASSQEAVVGFYEQYF.

This sequence joins TRBV28 and TRBJ2-1; D could derive from TRBD1 or TRBD2 (6 bases each). The CDR3 extends over 16 amino acids. Per the germline V gene, CDR1 is MDHEN and CDR2 is SYDVKM. V was shortened by 5 bases and J by 2 bases, with 16 bases between the two germline ends. In nucleotides, the CDR3 is TGTGCCAGCAGTCCGATGAGGGGGGCCCCCTACAATGAGCAGTTCTTC. Residues: CASSPMRGAPYNEQFF.